A selection of T cell receptor beta chains follows, all from one sample in a study of blood T cell repertoires in COVID-19. This table comes from immunoSEQ multiplex PCR, and its TCRdb copy is limited to in-frame clones, with some not included. Of tens of thousands of clones detected, 86% appear once; the ten largest clones hold 1% to 1.5%. Sequencing was performed on peripheral blood. The receptors shown here come from a woman older than 75 with acute or convalescent COVID-19. CDR3s include the opening cysteine and the closing phenylalanine or tryptophan. A D gene is named only where the DNA matches it firmly. Only part of the rows carry a size: once, few, many, or a class if the clone is expanded.

D gene,clone size,V gene,J gene,CDR3 protein,CDR3 DNA
TRBD2,-,TRBV5-1,TRBJ2-7,CASSKTSGSSYEQYF,TGCGCCAGCAGCAAAACTAGCGGGAGCTCCTACGAGCAGTACTTC
-,-,TRBV5-4,TRBJ1-1,CASIDEGGAGTEAFF,TGTGCCAGCATCGACGAAGGGGGTGCGGGCACTGAAGCTTTCTTT
TRBD2,-,TRBV28,TRBJ2-7,CASSSSSGDSYEQYF,TGTGCCAGCAGTTCGTCTAGCGGGGACTCCTACGAGCAGTACTTC
-,-,TRBV5-1,TRBJ2-3,CASSLEGPGRDTQYF,TGCGCCAGCAGCTTGGAGGGCCCAGGGAGGGATACGCAGTATTTT
TRBD1,-,TRBV19,TRBJ1-3,CASSSVQGAGDTIYF,TGTGCCAGTAGTTCTGTCCAGGGGGCCGGTGACACCATATATTTT
TRBD2,-,TRBV3-1/TRBV3-2,TRBJ2-2,CASSSVLAGNTGELFF,TGTGCCAGCAGCTCTGTTCTAGCGGGGAACACCGGGGAGCTGTTTTTT
-,once,TRBV1,TRBJ2-5,CTSTLWTGREETQYF,TGCACCAGCACCCTTTGGACAGGAAGAGAAGAGACCCAGTACTTC
TRBD1,-,TRBV19,TRBJ1-1,CASSLLPGQGGTEAFF,TGTGCCAGTAGTCTCCTCCCGGGACAGGGAGGGACTGAAGCTTTCTTT
-,-,TRBV10-3,TRBJ1-2,CAISESRRGDDGYTF,TGTGCCATCAGTGAGTCGCGCAGGGGAGACGATGGCTACACCTTC
TRBD1,-,TRBV18,TRBJ1-1,CASSNYSGQGVTEAFF,TGTGCCAGCTCTAACTATTCGGGACAGGGGGTCACTGAAGCTTTCTTT
-,many,TRBV15,TRBJ1-3,CATRGAPGNTIYF,TGTGCCACCAGGGGGGCTCCTGGAAACACCATATATTTT
-,-,TRBV5-1,TRBJ1-3,CASSRSRALTGNTIYF,TGCGCCAGCAGTCGAAGCAGAGCACTAACTGGAAACACCATATATTTT
-,-,TRBV5-1,TRBJ2-1,CASSLELSSYNEQFF,TGCGCCAGCAGCTTGGAACTAAGCTCCTACAATGAGCAGTTCTTC
-,-,TRBV6-5,TRBJ2-5,CASSYQLARVETQYF,TGTGCCAGCAGTTACCAACTCGCCAGGGTAGAGACCCAGTACTTC
TRBD1,-,TRBV5-1,TRBJ2-3,CASSTGQGLTDTQYF,TGCGCCAGCAGCACCGGACAGGGACTCACAGATACGCAGTATTTT
-,few,TRBV7-2,TRBJ2-2,CASSLARGSFLANTGELFF,TGTGCCAGCAGCTTAGCTAGGGGCAGCTTCCTCGCGAACACCGGGGAGCTGTTTTTT
TRBD1,-,TRBV27,TRBJ1-6,CASRQGLNSPLHF,TGTGCCAGCCGACAGGGTTTAAATTCACCCCTCCACTTT
TRBD1,-,TRBV10-3,TRBJ2-7,CAISDPDRGSYEQYF,TGTGCCATCAGTGACCCGGACAGGGGTTCCTACGAGCAGTACTTC
-,once,TRBV9,TRBJ1-2,CASSPRFEGYGYTF,TGTGCCAGCAGCCCCCGCTTTGAGGGTTATGGCTACACCTTC
TRBD1,-,TRBV19,TRBJ1-2,CASRTGPSINYGYTF,TGTGCCTCGCGGACAGGGCCCTCCATTAACTATGGCTACACCTTC